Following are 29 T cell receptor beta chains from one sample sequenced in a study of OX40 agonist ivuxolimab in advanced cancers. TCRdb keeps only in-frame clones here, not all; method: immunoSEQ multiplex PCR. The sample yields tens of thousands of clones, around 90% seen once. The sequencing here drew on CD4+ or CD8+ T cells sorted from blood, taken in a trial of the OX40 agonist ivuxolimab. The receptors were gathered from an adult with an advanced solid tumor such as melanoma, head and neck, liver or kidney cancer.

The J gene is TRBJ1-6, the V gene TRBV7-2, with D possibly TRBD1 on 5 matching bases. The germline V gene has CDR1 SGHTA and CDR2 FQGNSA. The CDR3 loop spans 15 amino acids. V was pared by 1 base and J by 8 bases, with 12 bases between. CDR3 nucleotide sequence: TGTGCCAGCAGCTTAGTATTCCAGGGCGATTCACCCCTCCACTTT. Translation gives CASSLVFQGDSPLHF.

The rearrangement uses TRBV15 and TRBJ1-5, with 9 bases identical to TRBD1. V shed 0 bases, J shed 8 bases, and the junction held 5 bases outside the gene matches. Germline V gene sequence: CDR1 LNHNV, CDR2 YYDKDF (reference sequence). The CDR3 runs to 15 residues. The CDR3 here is CATSREGQGREPQHF. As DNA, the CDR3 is TGTGCCACCAGCAGAGAGGGACAGGGCCGAGAGCCCCAGCATTTT.

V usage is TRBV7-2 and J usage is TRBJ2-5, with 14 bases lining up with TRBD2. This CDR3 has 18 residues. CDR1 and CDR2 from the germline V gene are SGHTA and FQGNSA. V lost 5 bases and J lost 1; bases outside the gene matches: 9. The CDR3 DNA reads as TGTGCCAGCAGCCAAGGCCGACTAGCGGGGGGGACCCAAGAGACCCAGTACTTC. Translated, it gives CASSQGRLAGGTQETQYF.

CDR3 region: CATGQGGLDSPLHF. CDR3 sequence (DNA): TGCGCCACAGGACAGGGAGGATTAGATTCACCCCTCCACTTT. The rearrangement uses TRBV5-1 and TRBJ1-6, with 8 bases that match TRBD1. This CDR3 region has 14 residues. V shed 9 bases and J 8 bases; nucleotides not matched to a gene: 10. In germline, CDR1 is SGHRS, CDR2 YFSETQ.

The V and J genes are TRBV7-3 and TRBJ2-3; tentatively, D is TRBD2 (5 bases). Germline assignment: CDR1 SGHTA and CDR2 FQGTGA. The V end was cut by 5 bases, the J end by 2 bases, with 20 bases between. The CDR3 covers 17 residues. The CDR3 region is CASSGGFAGSTTDTQYF. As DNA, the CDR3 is TGTGCCAGCAGCGGAGGTTTTGCAGGTTCAACCACAGATACGCAGTATTTT.

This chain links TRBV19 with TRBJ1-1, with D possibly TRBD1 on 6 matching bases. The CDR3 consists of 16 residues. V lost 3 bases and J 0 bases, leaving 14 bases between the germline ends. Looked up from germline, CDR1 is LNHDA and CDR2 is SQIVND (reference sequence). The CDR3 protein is CASSIRGRRMNTEAFF. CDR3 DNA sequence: TGTGCCAGTAGTATCCGGGGGCGCCGGATGAACACTGAAGCTTTCTTT.

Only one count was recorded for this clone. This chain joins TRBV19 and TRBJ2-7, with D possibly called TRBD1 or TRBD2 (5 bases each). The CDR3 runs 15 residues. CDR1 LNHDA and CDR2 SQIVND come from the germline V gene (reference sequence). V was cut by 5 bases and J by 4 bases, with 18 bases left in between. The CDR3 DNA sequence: TGTGCCAGTAGTGTACCGGGACGGGGAGCTTACGAGCAGTACTTC. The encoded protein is CASSVPGRGAYEQYF.

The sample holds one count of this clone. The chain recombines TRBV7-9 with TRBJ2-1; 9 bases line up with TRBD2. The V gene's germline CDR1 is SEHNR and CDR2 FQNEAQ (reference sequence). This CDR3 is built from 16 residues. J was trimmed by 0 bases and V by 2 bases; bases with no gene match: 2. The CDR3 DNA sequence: TGTGCCAGCAGCTTACTAGCGGGGATCTCCTACAATGAGCAGTTCTTC. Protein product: CASSLLAGISYNEQFF. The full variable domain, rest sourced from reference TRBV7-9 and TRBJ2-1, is DTGVSQNPRHKITKRGQNVTFRCDPISEHNRLYWYRQTLGQGPEFLTYFQNEAQLEKSRLLSDRFSAERPKGSFSTLEIQRTEQGDSAMYLCASSLLAGISYNEQFFGPGTRLTVL.

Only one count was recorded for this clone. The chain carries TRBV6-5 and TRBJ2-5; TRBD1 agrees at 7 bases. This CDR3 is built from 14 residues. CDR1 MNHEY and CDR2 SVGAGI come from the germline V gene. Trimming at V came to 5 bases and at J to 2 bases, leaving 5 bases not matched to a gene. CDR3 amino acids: CASSHRDRQETQYF. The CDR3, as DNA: TGTGCCAGCAGTCATCGGGACAGACAAGAGACCCAGTACTTC.

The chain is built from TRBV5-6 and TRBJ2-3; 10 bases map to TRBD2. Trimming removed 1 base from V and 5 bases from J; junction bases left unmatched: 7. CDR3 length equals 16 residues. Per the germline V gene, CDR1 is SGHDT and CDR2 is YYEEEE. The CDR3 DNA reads TGTGCCAGCAGCTTGAGGCTAATAGCGGGGGGAGATACGCAGTATTTT. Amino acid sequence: CASSLRLIAGGDTQYF.

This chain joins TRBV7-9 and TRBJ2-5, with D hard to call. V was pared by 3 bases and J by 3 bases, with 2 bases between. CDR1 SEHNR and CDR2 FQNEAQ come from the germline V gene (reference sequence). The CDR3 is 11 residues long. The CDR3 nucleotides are TGTGCCAGCAGCTTCAAAGAGACCCAGTACTTC. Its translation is CASSFKETQYF.

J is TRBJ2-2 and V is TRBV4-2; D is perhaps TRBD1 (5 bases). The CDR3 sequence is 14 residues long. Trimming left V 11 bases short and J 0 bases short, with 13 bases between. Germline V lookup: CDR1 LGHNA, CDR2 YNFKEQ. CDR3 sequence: CAYSDSPNTGELFF. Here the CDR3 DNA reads TGTGCCTACTCTGACAGCCCGAACACCGGGGAGCTGTTTTTT.

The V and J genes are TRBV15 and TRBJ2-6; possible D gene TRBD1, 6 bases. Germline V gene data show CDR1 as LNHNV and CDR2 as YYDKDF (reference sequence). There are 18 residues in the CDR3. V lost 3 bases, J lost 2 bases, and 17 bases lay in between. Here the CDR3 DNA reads TGTGCCACCAGCAGGGAATTACTACAGGGAACTGGGGCCAACGTCCTGACTTTC. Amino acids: CATSRELLQGTGANVLTF.

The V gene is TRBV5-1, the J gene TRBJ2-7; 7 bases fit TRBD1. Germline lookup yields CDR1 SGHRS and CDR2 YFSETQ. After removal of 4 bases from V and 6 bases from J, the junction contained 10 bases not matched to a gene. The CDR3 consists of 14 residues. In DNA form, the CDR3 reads TGCGCCAGCAGCACAGGGGAGACGGTCGGCGAGCAGTACTTC. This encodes CASSTGETVGEQYF.

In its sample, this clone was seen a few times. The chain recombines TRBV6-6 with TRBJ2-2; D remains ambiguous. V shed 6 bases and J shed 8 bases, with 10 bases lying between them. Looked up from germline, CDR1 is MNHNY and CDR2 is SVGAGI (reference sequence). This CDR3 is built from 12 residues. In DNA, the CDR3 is TGTGCCAGCAGCCCACGGAATGGGGAGCTGTTTTTT. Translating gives CASSPRNGELFF.

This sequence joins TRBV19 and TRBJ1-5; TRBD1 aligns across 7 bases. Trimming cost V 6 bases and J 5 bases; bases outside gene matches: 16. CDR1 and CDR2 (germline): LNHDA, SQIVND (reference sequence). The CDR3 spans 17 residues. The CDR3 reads CASSKRQGSSIDQPQHF. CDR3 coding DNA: TGTGCCAGTAGCAAGAGACAGGGTTCGTCTATAGATCAGCCCCAGCATTTT.

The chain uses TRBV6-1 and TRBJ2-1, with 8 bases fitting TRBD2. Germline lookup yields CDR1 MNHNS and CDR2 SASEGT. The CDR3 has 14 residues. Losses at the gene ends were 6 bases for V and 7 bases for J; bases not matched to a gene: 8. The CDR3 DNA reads TGTGCCAGCAGGTCTTCGGGACTAGAGAATGAGCAGTTCTTC. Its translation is CASRSSGLENEQFF.

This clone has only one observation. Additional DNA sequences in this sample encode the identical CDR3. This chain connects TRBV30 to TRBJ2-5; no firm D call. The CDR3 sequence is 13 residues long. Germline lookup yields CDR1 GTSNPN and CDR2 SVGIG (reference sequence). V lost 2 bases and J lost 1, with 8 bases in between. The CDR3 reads CAWSPGLQETQYF. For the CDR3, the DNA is TGTGCCTGGAGTCCCGGCCTCCAAGAGACCCAGTACTTC.

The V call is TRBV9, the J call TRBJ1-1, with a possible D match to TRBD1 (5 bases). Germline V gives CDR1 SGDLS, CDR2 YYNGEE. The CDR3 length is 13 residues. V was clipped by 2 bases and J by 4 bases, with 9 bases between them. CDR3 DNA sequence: TGTGCCAGCAGCGTTAGGGGCCGCACTGAAGCTTTCTTT. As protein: CASSVRGRTEAFF.

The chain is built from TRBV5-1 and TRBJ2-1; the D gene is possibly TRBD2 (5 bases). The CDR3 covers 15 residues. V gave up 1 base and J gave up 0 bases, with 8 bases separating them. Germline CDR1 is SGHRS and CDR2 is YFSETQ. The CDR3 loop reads CASSLSSGSYNEQFF. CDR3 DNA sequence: TGCGCCAGCAGCTTGTCGAGCGGCTCCTACAATGAGCAGTTCTTC.

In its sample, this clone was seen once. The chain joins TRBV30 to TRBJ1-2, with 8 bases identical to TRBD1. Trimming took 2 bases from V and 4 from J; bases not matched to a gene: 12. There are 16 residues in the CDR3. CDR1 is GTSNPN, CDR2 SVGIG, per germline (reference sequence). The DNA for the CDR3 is TGTGCCTGGAGTCCCCACTCTAAAGACAGGGGCTATGGCTACACCTTC. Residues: CAWSPHSKDRGYGYTF.

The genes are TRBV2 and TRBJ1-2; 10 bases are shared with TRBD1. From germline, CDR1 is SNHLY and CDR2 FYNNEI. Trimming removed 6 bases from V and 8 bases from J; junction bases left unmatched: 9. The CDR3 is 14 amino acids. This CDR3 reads CASRMTGGGEGYTF. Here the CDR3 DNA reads TGTGCCAGCAGGATGACAGGGGGCGGGGAAGGCTACACCTTC.

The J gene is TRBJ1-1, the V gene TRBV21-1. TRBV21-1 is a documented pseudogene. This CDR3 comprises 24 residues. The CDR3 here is CASSKEPSRPDWSFLFDLDTEAFF. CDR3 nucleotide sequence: TGTGCCAGCAGCAAAGAACCCTCGCGGCCGGATTGGTCGTTCTTGTTCGACTTGGACACTGAAGCTTTCTTT.

The CDR3: CASSQHGDINTGELFF. CDR3 DNA: TGTGCCAGCAGCCAACATGGGGACATAAACACCGGGGAGCTGTTTTTT. The rearrangement links TRBV4-2 to TRBJ2-2; possible D gene TRBD1, 6 bases. Trimming stripped 2 bases from V and 2 bases from J, with 12 bases between. This CDR3 is 16 amino acids long. Germline values: CDR1 LGHNA, CDR2 YNFKEQ.

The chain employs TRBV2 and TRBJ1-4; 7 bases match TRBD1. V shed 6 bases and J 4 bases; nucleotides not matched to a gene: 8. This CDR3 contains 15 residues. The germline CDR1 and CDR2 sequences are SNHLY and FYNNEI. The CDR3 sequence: CASREQDRRNEKLFF. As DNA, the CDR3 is TGTGCCAGCAGGGAACAGGACAGGCGTAATGAAAAACTGTTTTTT.

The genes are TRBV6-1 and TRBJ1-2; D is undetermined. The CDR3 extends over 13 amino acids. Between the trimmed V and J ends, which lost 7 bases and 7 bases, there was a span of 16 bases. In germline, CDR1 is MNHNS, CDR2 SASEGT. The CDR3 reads CASKGPYWGGYTF. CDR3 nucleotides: TGTGCCAGCAAAGGGCCTTACTGGGGTGGCTACACCTTC.

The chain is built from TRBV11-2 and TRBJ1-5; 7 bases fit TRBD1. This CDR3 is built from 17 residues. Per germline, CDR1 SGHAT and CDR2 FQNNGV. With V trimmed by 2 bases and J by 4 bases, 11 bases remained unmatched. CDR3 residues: CASSLTPKGQINQPQHF. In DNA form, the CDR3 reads TGTGCCAGCAGCTTAACACCAAAGGGACAGATTAATCAGCCCCAGCATTTT.

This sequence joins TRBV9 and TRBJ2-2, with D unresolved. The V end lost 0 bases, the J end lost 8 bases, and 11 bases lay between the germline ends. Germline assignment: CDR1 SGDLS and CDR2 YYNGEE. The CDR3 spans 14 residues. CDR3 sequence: CASSVENNRGELFF. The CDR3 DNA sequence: TGTGCCAGCAGCGTAGAGAACAATCGGGGGGAGCTGTTTTTT.

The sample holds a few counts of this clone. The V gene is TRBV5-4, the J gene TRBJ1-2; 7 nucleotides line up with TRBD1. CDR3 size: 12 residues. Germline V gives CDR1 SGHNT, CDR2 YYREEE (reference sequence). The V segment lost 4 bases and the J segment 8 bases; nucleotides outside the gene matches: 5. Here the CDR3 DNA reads TGTGCCAGCAGCGAGGGGGCTGACGGCTACACCTTC. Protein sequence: CASSEGADGYTF.